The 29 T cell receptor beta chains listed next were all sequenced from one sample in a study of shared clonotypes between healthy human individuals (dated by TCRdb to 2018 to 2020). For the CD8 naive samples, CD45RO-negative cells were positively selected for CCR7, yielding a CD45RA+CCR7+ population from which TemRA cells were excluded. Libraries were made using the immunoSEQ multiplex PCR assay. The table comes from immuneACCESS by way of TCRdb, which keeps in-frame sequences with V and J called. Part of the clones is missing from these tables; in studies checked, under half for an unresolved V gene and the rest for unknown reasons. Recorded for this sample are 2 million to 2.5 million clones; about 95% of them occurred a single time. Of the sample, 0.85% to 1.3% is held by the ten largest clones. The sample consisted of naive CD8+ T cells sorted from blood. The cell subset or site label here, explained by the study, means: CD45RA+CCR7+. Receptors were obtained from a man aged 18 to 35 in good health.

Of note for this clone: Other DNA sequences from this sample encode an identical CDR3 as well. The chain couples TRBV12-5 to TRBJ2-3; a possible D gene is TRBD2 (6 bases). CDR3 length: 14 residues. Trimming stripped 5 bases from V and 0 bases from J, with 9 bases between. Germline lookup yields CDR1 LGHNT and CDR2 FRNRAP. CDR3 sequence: CASGPGTSTDTQYF. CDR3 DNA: TGTGCTAGTGGTCCCGGGACTAGCACAGATACGCAGTATTTT.

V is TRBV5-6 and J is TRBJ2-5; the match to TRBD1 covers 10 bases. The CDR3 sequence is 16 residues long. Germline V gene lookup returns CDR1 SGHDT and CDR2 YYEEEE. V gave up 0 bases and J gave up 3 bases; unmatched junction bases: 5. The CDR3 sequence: CASSLAETGGEETQYF. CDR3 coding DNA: TGTGCCAGCAGCTTGGCCGAGACAGGGGGCGAAGAGACCCAGTACTTC. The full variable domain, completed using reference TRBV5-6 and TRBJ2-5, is DAGVTQSPTHLIKTRGQQVTLRCSPKSGHDTVSWYQQALGQGPQFIFQYYEEEERQRGNFPDRFSGHQFPNYSSELNVNALLLGDSALYLCASSLAETGGEETQYFGPGTRLLVL.

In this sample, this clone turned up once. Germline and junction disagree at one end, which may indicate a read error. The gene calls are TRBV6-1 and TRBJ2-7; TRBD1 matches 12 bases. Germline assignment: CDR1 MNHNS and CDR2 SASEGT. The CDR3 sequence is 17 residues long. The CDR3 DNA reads TGTGCCAGCAGAGAAGGGACAGGGGGCCTTTCCTTCTACGAGCAGTACTTC. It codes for CASREGTGGLSFYEQYF.

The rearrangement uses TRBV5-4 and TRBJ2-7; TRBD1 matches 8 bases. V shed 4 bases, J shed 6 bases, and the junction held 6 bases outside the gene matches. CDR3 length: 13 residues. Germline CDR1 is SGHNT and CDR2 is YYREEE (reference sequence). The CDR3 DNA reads TGTGCCAGCAGCCCGCCGGACAGGGTCGAGCAGTACTTC. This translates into CASSPPDRVEQYF.

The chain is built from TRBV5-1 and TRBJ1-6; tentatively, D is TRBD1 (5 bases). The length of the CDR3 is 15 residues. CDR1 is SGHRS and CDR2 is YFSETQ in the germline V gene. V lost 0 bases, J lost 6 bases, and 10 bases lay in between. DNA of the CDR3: TGCGCCAGCAGCTTGGAGGGGCCCGCTAATTCACCCCTCCACTTT. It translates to CASSLEGPANSPLHF.

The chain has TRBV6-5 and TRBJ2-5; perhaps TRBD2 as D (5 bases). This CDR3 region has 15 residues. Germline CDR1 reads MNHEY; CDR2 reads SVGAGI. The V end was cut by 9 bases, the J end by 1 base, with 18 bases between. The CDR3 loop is CASEADGYFQETQYF. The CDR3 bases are TGTGCCAGTGAAGCGGACGGCTACTTCCAAGAGACCCAGTACTTC.

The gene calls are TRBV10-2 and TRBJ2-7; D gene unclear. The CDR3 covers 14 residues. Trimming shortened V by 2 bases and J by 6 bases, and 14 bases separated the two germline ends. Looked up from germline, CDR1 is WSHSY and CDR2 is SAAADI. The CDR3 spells CASSEISLIPEQYF. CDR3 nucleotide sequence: TGCGCCAGCAGTGAGATTTCGTTAATCCCCGAGCAGTACTTC.

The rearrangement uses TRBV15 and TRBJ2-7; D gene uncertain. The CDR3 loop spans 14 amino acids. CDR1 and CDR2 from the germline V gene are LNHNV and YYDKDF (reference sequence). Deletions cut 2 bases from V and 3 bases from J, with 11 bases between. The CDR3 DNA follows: TGTGCCACCAGCAGATTCTCGGGCGGCTACGAGCAGTACTTC. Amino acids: CATSRFSGGYEQYF.

The CDR3 region is CASTPNPGVEQYF. CDR3 sequence (DNA): TGTGCCAGCACCCCGAACCCAGGAGTCGAGCAGTACTTC. The chain recombines TRBV11-2 with TRBJ2-7; D remains ambiguous. Trimming cost V 7 bases and J 6 bases, with 16 bases left between them. CDR3 length: 13 residues. The germline V gene has CDR1 SGHAT and CDR2 FQNNGV.

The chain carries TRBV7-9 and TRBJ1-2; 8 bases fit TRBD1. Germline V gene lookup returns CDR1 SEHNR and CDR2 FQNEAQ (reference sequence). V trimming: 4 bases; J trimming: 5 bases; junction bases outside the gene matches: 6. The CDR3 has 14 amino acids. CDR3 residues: CASSSGQGRYGYTF. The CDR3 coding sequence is TGTGCCAGCAGCTCCGGACAGGGCCGGTATGGCTACACCTTC.

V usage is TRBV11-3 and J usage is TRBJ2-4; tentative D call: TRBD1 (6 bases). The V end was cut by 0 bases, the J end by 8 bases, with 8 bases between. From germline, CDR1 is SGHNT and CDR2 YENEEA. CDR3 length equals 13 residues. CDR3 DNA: TGTGCCAGCAGCTTAGAGGCAGGGGACATTCAGTACTTC. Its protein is CASSLEAGDIQYF.

The DNA of the CDR3 is TGTGCCAGCAGCTTGGATGGGGGCGTGGACAATGAGCAGTTCTTC. It translates to CASSLDGGVDNEQFF. The rearrangement joins TRBV5-5 to TRBJ2-1, with a possible D match to TRBD1 (6 bases). The CDR3 loop spans 15 amino acids. The germline V gene has CDR1 SGHKS and CDR2 YYEKEE (reference sequence). V shed 0 bases and J shed 5 bases, with 12 bases lying between them.

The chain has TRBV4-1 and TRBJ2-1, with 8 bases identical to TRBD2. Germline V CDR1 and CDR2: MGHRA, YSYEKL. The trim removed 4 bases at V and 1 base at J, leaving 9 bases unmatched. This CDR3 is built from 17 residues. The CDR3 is CASSPRVSGSSYNEQFF. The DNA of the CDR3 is TGCGCCAGCAGCCCGAGGGTCAGCGGGAGTTCCTACAATGAGCAGTTCTTC.

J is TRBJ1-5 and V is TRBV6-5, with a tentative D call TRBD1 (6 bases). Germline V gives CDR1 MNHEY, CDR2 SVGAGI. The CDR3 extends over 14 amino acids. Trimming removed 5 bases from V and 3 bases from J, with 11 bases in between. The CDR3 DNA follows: TGTGCCAGCAGTCTACAGGGCTACAATCAGCCCCAGCATTTT. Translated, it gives CASSLQGYNQPQHF.

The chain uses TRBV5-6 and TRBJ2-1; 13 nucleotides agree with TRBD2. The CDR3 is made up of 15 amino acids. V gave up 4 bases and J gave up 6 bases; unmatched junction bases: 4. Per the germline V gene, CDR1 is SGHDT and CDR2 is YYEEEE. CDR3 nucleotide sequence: TGTGCCAGCAGCGAGGGACTAGCGGGAACCAATGAGCAGTTCTTC. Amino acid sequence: CASSEGLAGTNEQFF.

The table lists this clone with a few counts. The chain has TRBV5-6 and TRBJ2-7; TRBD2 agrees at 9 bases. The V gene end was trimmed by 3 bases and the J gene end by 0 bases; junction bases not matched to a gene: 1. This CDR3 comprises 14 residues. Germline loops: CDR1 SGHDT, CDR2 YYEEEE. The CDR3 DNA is TGTGCCAGCAGCTATAGCGGGAGCTCCTACGAGCAGTACTTC. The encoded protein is CASSYSGSSYEQYF.

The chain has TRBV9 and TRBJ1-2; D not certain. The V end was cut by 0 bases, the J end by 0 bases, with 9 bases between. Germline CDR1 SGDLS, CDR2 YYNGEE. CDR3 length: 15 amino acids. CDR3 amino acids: CASSVGIYTNYGYTF. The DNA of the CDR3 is TGTGCCAGCAGCGTAGGGATATATACTAACTATGGCTACACCTTC. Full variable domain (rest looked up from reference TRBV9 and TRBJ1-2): DSGVTQTPKHLITATGQRVTLRCSPRSGDLSVYWYQQSLDQGLQFLIQYYNGEERAKGNILERFSAQQFPDLHSELNLSSLELGDSALYFCASSVGIYTNYGYTFGSGTRLTVV.

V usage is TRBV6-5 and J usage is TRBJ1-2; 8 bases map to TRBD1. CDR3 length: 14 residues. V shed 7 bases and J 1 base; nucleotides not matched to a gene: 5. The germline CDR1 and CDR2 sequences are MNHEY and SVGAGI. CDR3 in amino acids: CASTSTGDNYGYTF. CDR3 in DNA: TGTGCCAGCACCTCGACAGGGGATAACTATGGCTACACCTTC.

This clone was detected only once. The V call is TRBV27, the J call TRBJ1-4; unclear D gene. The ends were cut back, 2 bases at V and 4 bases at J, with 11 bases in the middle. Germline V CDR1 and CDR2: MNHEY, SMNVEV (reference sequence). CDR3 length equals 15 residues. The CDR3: CASSLASAYNEKLFF. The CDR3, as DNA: TGTGCCAGCAGTTTAGCGTCAGCTTATAATGAAAAACTGTTTTTT.

CDR3 nucleotides: TGTGCCAGTACCCCAAGGGACAGGCAATACGAGCAGTACTTC. Translated: CASTPRDRQYEQYF. This chain uses TRBV19 with TRBJ2-7; 8 nucleotides line up with TRBD1. Germline V gene lookup returns CDR1 LNHDA and CDR2 SQIVND (reference sequence). V shed 7 bases and J 4 bases; nucleotides not matched to a gene: 9. The CDR3 covers 14 residues.

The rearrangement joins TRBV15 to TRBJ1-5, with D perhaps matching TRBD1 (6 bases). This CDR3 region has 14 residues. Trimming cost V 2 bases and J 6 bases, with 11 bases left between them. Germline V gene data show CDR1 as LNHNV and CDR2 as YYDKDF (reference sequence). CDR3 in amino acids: CATSRTGTLQPQHF. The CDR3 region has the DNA TGTGCCACCAGCAGAACAGGGACCCTTCAGCCCCAGCATTTT. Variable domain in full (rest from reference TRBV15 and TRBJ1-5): DAMVIQNPRYQVTQFGKPVTLSCSQTLNHNVMYWYQQKSSQAPKLLFHYYDKDFNNEADTPDNFQSRRPNTSFCFLDIRSPGLGDTAMYLCATSRTGTLQPQHFGDGTRLSIL.

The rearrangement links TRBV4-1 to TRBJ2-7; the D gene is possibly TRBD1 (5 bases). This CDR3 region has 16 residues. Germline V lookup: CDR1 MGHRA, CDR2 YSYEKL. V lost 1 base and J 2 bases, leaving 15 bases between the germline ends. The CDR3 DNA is TGCGCCAGCAGCCAAGTGACAGATACTTACCCCTACGAGCAGTACTTC. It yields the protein CASSQVTDTYPYEQYF.

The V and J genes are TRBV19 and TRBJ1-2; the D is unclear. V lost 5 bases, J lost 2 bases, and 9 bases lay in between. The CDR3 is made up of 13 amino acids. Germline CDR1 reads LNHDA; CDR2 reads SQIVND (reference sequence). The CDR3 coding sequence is TGTGCCAGTAGTGATGATCACAACTATGGCTACACCTTC. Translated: CASSDDHNYGYTF.

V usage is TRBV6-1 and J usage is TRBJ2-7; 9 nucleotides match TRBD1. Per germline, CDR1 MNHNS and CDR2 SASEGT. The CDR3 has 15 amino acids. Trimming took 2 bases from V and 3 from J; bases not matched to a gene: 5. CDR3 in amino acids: CASSERGQGSYEQYF. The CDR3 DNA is TGTGCCAGCAGTGAAAGAGGACAGGGGAGCTACGAGCAGTACTTC.

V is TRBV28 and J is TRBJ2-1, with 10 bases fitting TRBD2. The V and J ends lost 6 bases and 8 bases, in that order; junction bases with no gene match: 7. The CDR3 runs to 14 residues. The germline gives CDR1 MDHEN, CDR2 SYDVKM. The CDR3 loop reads CASSQRGGADEQFF. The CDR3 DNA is TGTGCCAGCAGCCAGCGGGGGGGCGCCGATGAGCAGTTCTTC.

CDR3 nucleotides: TGTGCCACCCTGGACAGCTATGGCTACACCTTC. Its protein is CATLDSYGYTF. The gene calls are TRBV2 and TRBJ1-2, with D maybe TRBD1 (6 bases). Germline lookup yields CDR1 SNHLY and CDR2 FYNNEI. CDR3 length equals 11 residues. Deletions cut 10 bases from V and 4 bases from J, with 10 bases between. The complete variable domain, with remaining parts taken from reference TRBV2 and TRBJ1-2, reads EPEVTQTPSHQVTQMGQEVILRCVPISNHLYFYWYRQILGQKVEFLVSFYNNEISEKSEIFDDQFSVERPDGSNFTLKIRSTKLEDSAMYFCATLDSYGYTFGSGTRLTVV.

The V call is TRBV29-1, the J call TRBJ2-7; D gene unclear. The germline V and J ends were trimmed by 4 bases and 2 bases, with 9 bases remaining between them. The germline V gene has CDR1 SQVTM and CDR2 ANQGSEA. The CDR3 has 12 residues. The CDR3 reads CSVGDITYEQYF. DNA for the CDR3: TGCAGCGTTGGCGACATTACCTACGAGCAGTACTTC.

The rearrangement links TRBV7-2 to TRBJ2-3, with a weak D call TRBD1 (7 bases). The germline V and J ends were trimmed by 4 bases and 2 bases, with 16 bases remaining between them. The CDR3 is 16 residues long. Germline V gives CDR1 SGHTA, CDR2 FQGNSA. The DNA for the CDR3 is TGTGCCAGCAGCTCACCAGGGGGGCTTTTCACAGATACGCAGTATTTT. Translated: CASSSPGGLFTDTQYF.

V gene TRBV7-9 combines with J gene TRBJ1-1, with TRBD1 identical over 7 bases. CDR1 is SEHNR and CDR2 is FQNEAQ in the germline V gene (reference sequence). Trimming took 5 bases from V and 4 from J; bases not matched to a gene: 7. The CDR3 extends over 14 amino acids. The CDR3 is CASSGRDSTTEAFF. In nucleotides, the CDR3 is TGTGCCAGCAGCGGGAGGGACAGTACCACTGAAGCTTTCTTT. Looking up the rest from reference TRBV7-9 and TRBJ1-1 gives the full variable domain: DTGVSQNPRHKITKRGQNVTFRCDPISEHNRLYWYRQTLGQGPEFLTYFQNEAQLEKSRLLSDRFSAERPKGSFSTLEIQRTEQGDSAMYLCASSGRDSTTEAFFGQGTRLTVV.